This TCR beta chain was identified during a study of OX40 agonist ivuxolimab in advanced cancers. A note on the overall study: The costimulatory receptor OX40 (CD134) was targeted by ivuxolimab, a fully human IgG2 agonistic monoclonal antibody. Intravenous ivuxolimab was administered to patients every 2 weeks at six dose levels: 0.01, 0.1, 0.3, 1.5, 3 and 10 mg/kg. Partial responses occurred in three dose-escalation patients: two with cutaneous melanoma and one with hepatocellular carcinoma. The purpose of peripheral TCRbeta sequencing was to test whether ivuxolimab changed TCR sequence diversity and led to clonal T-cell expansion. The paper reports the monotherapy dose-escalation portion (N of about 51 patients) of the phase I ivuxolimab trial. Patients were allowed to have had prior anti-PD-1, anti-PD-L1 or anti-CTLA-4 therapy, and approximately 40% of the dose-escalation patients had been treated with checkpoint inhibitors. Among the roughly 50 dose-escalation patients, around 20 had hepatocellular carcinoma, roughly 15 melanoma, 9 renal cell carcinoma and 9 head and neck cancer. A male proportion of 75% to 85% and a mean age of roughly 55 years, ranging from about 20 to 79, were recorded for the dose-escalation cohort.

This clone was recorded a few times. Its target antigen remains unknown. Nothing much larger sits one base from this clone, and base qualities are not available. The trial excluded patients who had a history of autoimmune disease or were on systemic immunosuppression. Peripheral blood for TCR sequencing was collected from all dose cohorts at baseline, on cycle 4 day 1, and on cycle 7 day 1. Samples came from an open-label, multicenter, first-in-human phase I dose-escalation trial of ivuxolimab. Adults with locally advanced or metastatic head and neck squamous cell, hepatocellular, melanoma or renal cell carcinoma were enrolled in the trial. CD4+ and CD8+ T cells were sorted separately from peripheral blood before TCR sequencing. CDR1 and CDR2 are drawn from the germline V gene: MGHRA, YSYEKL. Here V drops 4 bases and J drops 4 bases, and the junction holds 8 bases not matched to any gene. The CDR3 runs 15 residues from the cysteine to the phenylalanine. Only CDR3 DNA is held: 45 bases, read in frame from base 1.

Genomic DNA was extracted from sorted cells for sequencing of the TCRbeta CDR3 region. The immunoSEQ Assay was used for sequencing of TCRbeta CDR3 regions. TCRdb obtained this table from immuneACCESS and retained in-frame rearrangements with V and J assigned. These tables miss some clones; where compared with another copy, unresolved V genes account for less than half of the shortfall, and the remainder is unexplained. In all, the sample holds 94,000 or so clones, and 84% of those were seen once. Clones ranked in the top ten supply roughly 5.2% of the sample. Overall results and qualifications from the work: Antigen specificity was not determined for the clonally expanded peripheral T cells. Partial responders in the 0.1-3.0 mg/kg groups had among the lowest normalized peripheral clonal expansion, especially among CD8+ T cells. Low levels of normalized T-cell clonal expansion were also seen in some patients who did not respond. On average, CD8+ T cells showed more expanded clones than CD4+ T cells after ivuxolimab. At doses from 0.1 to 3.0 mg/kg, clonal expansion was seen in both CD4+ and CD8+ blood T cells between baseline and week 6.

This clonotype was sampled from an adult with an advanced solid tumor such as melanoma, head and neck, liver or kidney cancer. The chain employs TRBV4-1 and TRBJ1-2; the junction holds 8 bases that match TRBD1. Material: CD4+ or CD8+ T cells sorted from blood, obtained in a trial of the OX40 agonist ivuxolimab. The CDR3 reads CASSLGTGTGYGYTF. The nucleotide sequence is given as TGCGCCAGCAGCCTGGGCACCGGGACAGGCTATGGCTACACCTTC.